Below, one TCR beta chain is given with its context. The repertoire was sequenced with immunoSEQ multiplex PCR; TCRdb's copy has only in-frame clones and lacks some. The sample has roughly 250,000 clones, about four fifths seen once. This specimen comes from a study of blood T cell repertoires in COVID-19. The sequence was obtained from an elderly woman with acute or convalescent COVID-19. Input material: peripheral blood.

The CDR3 DNA reads TGTGCCAGCAGCGTAGAGGGGGGGTTTACCGGGGAGCTGTTTTTT. Its protein is CASSVEGGFTGELFF. This chain uses TRBV9 with TRBJ2-2; a weak D match, TRBD2 (7 bases). V dropped 0 bases and J dropped 5 bases, with 11 bases sitting between them. The germline V gene has CDR1 SGDLS and CDR2 YYNGEE. This CDR3 spans 15 amino acids.